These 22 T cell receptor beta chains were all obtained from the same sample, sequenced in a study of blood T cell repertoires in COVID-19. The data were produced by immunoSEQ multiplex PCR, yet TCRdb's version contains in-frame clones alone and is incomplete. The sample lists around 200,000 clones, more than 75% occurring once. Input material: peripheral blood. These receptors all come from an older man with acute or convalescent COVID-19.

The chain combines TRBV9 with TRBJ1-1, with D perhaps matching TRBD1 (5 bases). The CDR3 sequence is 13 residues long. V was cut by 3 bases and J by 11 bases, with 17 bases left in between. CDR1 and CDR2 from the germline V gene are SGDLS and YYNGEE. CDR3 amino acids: CASSDQRGEEAFF. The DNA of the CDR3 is TGTGCCAGCAGCGACCAGCGGGGGGAGGAGGCTTTCTTT.

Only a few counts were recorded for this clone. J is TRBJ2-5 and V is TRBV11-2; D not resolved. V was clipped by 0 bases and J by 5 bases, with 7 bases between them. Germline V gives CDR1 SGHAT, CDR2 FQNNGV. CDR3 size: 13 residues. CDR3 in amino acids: CASSLEYSETQYF. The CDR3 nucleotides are TGTGCCAGCAGCTTAGAATATTCCGAGACCCAGTACTTC. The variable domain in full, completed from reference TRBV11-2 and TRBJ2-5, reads EAGVAQSPRYKIIEKRQSVAFWCNPISGHATLYWYQQILGQGPKLLIQFQNNGVVDDSQLPKDRFSAERLKGVDSTLKIQPAKLEDSAVYLCASSLEYSETQYFGPGTRLLVL.

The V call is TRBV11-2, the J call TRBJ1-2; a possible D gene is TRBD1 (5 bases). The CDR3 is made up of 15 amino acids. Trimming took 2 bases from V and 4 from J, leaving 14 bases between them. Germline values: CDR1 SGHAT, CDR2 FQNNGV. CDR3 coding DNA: TGTGCCAGCAGCTTAACCACCCAAGGGGCCTATGGCTACACCTTC. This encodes CASSLTTQGAYGYTF.

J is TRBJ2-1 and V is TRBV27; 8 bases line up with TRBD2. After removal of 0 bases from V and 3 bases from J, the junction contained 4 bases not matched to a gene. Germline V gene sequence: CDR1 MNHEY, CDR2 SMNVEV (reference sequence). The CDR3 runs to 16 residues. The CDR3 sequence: CASSLSAGADYNEQFF. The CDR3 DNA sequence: TGTGCCAGCAGTTTATCAGCGGGGGCCGACTACAATGAGCAGTTCTTC.

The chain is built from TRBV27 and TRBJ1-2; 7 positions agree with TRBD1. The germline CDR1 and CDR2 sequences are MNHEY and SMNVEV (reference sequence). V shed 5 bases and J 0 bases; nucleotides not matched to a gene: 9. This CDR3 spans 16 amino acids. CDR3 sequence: CASSVKPGQTNYGYTF. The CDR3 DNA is TGTGCCAGCAGTGTAAAGCCGGGACAGACTAACTATGGCTACACCTTC.

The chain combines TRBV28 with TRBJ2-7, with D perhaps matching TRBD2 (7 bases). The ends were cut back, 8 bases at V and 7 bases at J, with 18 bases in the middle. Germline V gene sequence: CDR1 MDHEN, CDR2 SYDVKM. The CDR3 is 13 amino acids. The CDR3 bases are TGTGCCAGCCGTTCGGGCGGGGGCCGGGAGCAGTACTTC. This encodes CASRSGGGREQYF.

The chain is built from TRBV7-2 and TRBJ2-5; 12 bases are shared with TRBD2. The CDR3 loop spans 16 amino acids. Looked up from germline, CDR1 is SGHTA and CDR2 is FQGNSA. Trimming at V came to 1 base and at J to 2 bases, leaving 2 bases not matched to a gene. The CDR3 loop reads CASSLGTSGGQETQYF. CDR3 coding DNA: TGTGCCAGCAGCTTAGGTACTAGCGGGGGGCAAGAGACCCAGTACTTC.

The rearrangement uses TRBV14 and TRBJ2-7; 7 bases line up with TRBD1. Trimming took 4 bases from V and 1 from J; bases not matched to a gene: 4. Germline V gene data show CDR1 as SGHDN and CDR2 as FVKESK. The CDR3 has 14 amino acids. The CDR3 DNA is TGTGCCAGCAGCCCACCGACAGGGTCCTACGAGCAGTACTTC. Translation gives CASSPPTGSYEQYF.

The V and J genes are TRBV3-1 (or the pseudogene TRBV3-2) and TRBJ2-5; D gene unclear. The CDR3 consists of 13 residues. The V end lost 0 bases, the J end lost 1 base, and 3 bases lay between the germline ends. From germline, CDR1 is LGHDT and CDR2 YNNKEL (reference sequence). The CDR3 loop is CASSQDSQETQYF. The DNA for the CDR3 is TGTGCCAGCAGCCAAGATAGCCAAGAGACCCAGTACTTC.

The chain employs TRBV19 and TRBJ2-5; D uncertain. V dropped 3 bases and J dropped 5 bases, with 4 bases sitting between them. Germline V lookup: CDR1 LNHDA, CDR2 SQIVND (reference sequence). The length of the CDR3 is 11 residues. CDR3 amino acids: CASSIAETQYF. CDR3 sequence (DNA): TGTGCCAGTAGTATCGCGGAGACCCAGTACTTC.

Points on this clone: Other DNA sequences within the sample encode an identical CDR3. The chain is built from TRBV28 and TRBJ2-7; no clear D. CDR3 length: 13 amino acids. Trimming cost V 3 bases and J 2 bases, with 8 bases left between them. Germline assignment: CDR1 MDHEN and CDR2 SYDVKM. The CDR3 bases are TGTGCCAGCAGTTTTAGTGGTCCCTACGAGCAGTACTTC. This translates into CASSFSGPYEQYF.

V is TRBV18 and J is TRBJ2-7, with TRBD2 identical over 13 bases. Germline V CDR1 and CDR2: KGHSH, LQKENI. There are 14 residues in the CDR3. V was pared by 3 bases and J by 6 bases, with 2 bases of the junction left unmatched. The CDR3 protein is CASSPRTSGSEQYF. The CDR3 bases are TGTGCCAGCTCACCGCGGACTAGCGGGAGCGAGCAGTACTTC.

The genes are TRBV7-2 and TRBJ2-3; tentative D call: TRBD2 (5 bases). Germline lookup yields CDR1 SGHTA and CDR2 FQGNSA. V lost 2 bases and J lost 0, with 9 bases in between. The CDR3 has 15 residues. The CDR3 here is CASSLSRVSTDTQYF. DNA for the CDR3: TGTGCCAGCAGCTTATCGAGGGTTAGCACAGATACGCAGTATTTT.

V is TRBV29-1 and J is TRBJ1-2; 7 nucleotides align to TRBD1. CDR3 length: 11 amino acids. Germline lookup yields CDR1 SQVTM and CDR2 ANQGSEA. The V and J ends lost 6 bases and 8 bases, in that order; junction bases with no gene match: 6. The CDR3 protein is CSVDRQGGYTF. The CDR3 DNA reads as TGCAGCGTCGACCGACAGGGCGGCTACACCTTC.

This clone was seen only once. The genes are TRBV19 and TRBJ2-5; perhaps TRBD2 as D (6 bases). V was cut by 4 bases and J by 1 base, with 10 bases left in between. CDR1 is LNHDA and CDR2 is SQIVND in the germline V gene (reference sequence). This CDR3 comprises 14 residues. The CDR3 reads CASSSGTFQETQYF. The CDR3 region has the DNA TGTGCCAGTAGTAGCGGGACTTTCCAAGAGACCCAGTACTTC.

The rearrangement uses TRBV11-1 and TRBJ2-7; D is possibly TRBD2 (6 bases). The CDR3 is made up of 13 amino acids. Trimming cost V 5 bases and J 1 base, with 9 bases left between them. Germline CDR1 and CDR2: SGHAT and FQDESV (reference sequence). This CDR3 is CASSIGGSYEQYF. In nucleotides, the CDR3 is TGTGCCAGCAGCATTGGGGGGTCCTACGAGCAGTACTTC.

In DNA form, the CDR3 reads TGTGCCAGCACCCCGAGACAGGGTGGCTCCTACGAGCAGTACGTC. This encodes CASTPRQGGSYEQYV. This chain joins TRBV6-6 and TRBJ2-7; 7 bases align to TRBD1. Trimming at V came to 7 bases and at J to 0 bases, leaving 9 bases not matched to a gene. CDR3 length: 15 residues. Germline CDR1 is MNHNY and CDR2 is SVGAGI (reference sequence).

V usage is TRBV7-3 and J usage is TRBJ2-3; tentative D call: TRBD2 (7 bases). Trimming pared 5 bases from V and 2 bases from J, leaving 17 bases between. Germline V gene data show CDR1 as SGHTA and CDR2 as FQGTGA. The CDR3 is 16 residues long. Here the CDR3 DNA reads TGTGCCAGCAGCGACGGTAGGGGGGGACCCACAGATACGCAGTATTTT. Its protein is CASSDGRGGPTDTQYF.

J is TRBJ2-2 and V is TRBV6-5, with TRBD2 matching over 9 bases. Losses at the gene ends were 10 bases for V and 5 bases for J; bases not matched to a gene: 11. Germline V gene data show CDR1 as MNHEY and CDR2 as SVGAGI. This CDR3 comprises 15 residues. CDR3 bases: TGTGCCACACGGGCGGGAGGGCCGGTAACCGGGGAGCTGTTTTTT. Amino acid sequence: CATRAGGPVTGELFF.

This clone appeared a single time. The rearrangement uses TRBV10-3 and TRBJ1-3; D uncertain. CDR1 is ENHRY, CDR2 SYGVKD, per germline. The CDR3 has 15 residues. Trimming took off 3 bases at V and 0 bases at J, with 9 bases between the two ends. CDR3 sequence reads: CAISDPRPSGNTIYF. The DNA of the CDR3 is TGTGCCATCAGTGACCCCAGGCCCTCTGGAAACACCATATATTTT.

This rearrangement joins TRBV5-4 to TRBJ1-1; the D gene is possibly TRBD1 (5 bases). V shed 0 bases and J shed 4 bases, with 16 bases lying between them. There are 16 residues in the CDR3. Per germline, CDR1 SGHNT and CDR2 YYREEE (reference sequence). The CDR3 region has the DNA TGTGCCAGCAGCTTGGCCGGGACTGCTGTGGGCACTGAAGCTTTCTTT. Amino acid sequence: CASSLAGTAVGTEAFF. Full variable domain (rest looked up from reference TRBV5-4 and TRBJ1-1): ETGVTQSPTHLIKTRGQQVTLRCSSQSGHNTVSWYQQALGQGPQFIFQYYREEENGRGNFPPRFSGLQFPNYSSELNVNALELDDSALYLCASSLAGTAVGTEAFFGQGTRLTVV.

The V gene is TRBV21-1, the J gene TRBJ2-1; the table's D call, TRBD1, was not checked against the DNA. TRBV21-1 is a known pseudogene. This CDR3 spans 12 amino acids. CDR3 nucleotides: TGTGCCAGCAGCTTCCGGACAGGGAGTAAGTTCTTC. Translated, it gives CASSFRTGSKFF.